The source of this TCR beta chain is a study of T cell responses to AZD1222 COVID-19 vaccine. Findings and limits, study-wide: Targets within unmutated variant regions were reportedly found for nearly half of spike-specific TCRs. Across the whole spike, CD4 TCRs peaked at regions 160-218 and 743-854. White British people made up most donors, females outnumbered males, and clonal diversity was possibly underestimated.

Notes on this clone: Antigen: not known.

Germline V gives CDR1 SGDLS, CDR2 YYNGEE. The CDR3 contains 13 residues. Trimming pared 5 bases from V and 1 base from J, leaving 9 bases between. Method: immunoSEQ multiplex PCR; TCRdb's copy keeps in-frame clones and lacks some. The sample contains some 110,000 clones, roughly nine tenths of which appear only once. The J gene is TRBJ1-1, the V gene TRBV9; D unclear. This TCR derives from an adult in good health. This specimen consisted of peripheral blood, obtained on day 0 of AZD1222 vaccination. The CDR3 sequence: CASSVGRNTEAFF. Here the CDR3 DNA reads TGTGCCAGCAGTGTCGGAAGGAACACTGAAGCTTTCTTT.